Presented here are 19 T cell receptor beta chains from one specimen sequenced in a study of T cell responses to AZD1222 COVID-19 vaccine. Clones were read by immunoSEQ multiplex PCR, and TCRdb kept only the in-frame ones, dropping some. The repertoire holds some 170,000 clones, with 70% to 90% as singletons. This material consisted of peripheral blood, taken on day 0 of AZD1222 vaccination. The source is an adult in good health.

The chain has TRBV6-6 and TRBJ1-1; no clear D. CDR1 and CDR2 from the germline V gene are MNHNY and SVGAGI (reference sequence). V shed 7 bases and J shed 6 bases, with 15 bases lying between them. The CDR3 runs 13 residues. CDR3 coding DNA: TGTGCCAGCACACTTCTAGAAGGGCCTGAAGCTTTCTTT. Encoded protein: CASTLLEGPEAFF.

J is TRBJ2-5 and V is TRBV15; weak D call: TRBD1 (5 bases). Germline lookup yields CDR1 LNHNV and CDR2 YYDKDF (reference sequence). The V end lost 0 bases, the J end lost 7 bases, and 15 bases lay between the germline ends. This CDR3 region has 15 residues. DNA for the CDR3: TGTGCCACCAGCAGAGATCCGATCGAAAGGGGGACCCAGTACTTC. It yields the protein CATSRDPIERGTQYF.

The genes are TRBV6-2 or TRBV6-3 and TRBJ1-6; a weak D match, TRBD1 (5 bases). With 0 bases removed from V and 14 bases from J, the gap between germline ends came to 17 bases. Germline V gene sequence: CDR1 MNHEY, CDR2 SVGEGT. This CDR3 has 15 residues. The CDR3 nucleotides are TGTGCCAGCAGTTACTCGGGGAGGGGTTTGGAATCCCTCCACTTT. Its translation: CASSYSGRGLESLHF.

The V gene is TRBV7-2, the J gene TRBJ2-7, with D possibly being TRBD2 (6 bases). Germline CDR1 and CDR2: SGHTA and FQGNSA. V was trimmed by 5 bases and J by 4 bases, leaving 15 bases between them. This CDR3 comprises 14 residues. CDR3 protein: CASSPPGLRYEQYF. CDR3 DNA sequence: TGTGCCAGCAGCCCGCCGGGACTTCGTTACGAGCAGTACTTC.

This chain links TRBV5-4 with TRBJ1-3; weak D call: TRBD1 (5 bases). Germline CDR1 is SGHNT and CDR2 is YYREEE (reference sequence). V was clipped by 4 bases and J by 0 bases, with 14 bases between them. The length of the CDR3 is 16 residues. DNA for the CDR3: TGTGCCAGCAGCCCCGGGACGGGGACCTCTGGAAACACCATATATTTT. This encodes CASSPGTGTSGNTIYF.

The chain carries TRBV3-1 (or the pseudogene TRBV3-2) and TRBJ2-3; 9 bases align to TRBD2. Per the germline V gene, CDR1 is LGHDT and CDR2 is YNNKEL (reference sequence). There are 17 residues in the CDR3. J gave up 2 bases and V 1 base, and 7 bases lay outside the gene matches. Written as DNA, the CDR3 is TGTGCCAGCAGCCAAGGATCTAGCGGGAAAATCACAGATACGCAGTATTTT. Translated, it gives CASSQGSSGKITDTQYF.

The chain joins TRBV5-4 to TRBJ2-7; 10 nucleotides align to TRBD2. V trimming: 3 bases; J trimming: 5 bases; junction bases outside the gene matches: 8. Germline V gives CDR1 SGHNT, CDR2 YYREEE (reference sequence). The CDR3 is 15 amino acids. Here the CDR3 reads CASSSQREGFHEQYF. CDR3 DNA sequence: TGTGCCAGCAGCTCCCAGCGGGAGGGCTTCCACGAGCAGTACTTC.

The chain employs TRBV11-2 and TRBJ2-7; D gene uncertain. Germline CDR1 reads SGHAT; CDR2 reads FQNNGV. The CDR3 has 12 residues. Trimming took off 0 bases at V and 6 bases at J, with 6 bases between the two ends. CDR3 coding DNA: TGTGCCAGCAGCTTAGATCTCGGCGAGCAGTACGTC. It yields the protein CASSLDLGEQYV.

The rearrangement uses TRBV7-2 and TRBJ2-7; 7 bases are shared with TRBD2. The V gene's germline CDR1 is SGHTA and CDR2 FQGNSA. The trim removed 4 bases at V and 6 bases at J, leaving 6 bases unmatched. The CDR3 contains 13 residues. The CDR3 here is CASSSRGVGEQYF. The CDR3 region has the DNA TGTGCCAGCAGCTCCCGGGGGGTAGGCGAGCAGTACTTC.

J is TRBJ1-1 and V is TRBV28, with D possibly matching TRBD1 (6 bases). V was trimmed by 10 bases and J by 6 bases, leaving 12 bases between them. CDR3 length: 11 amino acids. Germline values: CDR1 MDHEN, CDR2 SYDVKM. The CDR3: CATTRGAEAFF. CDR3 nucleotide sequence: TGTGCCACCACCAGGGGCGCTGAAGCTTTCTTT.

The genes are TRBV4-3 and TRBJ2-1; 7 nucleotides agree with TRBD1. J lost 4 bases, V lost 0 bases, and 6 bases had no gene match. CDR1 LGHNA and CDR2 YSLEER come from the germline V gene. CDR3 length equals 16 residues. Here the CDR3 reads CASSQERDSNYNEQFF. The CDR3 DNA sequence: TGCGCCAGCAGCCAAGAACGGGACAGCAATTACAATGAGCAGTTCTTC.

The chain joins TRBV5-8 to TRBJ2-3; TRBD2 matches 11 bases. Germline V gene lookup returns CDR1 SGHTS and CDR2 YDEGEE. Unmatched junction bases numbered 7, after V lost 3 bases and J lost 4 bases. This CDR3 region has 16 residues. Written as DNA, the CDR3 is TGTGCCAGCAGCTCTGAAACTAGCGGGGGCGCAGATACGCAGTATTTT. Protein: CASSSETSGGADTQYF.

The count of this clone is one. The chain links TRBV14 to TRBJ1-6; D is undetermined. CDR3 length: 12 residues. Germline values: CDR1 SGHDN, CDR2 FVKESK. V was trimmed by 4 bases and J by 9 bases, leaving 7 bases between them. The CDR3 region has the DNA TGTGCCAGCAGCCCAATTGGTTCACCCCTCCACTTT. As protein: CASSPIGSPLHF.

V is TRBV9 and J is TRBJ1-1; a weak D match, TRBD1 (5 bases). This CDR3 has 14 amino acids. The V gene lost 0 bases and the J gene lost 4 bases, with 10 bases spanning the gap. The germline V gene encodes CDR1 SGDLS and CDR2 YYNGEE. The CDR3 here is CASSVEAQGTEAFF. In nucleotides, the CDR3 is TGTGCCAGCAGCGTAGAAGCCCAGGGCACTGAAGCTTTCTTT.

The chain carries TRBV7-8 and TRBJ2-7, with 9 bases matching TRBD2. Looked up from germline, CDR1 is SGHVS and CDR2 is FQNEAQ. The CDR3 totals 15 residues. With V trimmed by 2 bases and J by 4 bases, 6 bases remained unmatched. Here the CDR3 reads CASSLIAGDIYEQYF. The CDR3 DNA follows: TGTGCCAGCAGCTTAATAGCGGGAGACATATACGAGCAGTACTTC.

J is TRBJ1-4 and V is TRBV5-1; tentative D call: TRBD1 (5 bases). Germline V CDR1 and CDR2: SGHRS, YFSETQ. The CDR3 has 14 residues. V was pared by 1 base and J by 6 bases, with 10 bases between. The CDR3 nucleotides are TGCGCCAGCAGCTTGTCAGGGATGGATGAAAAACTGTTTTTT. Amino acid sequence: CASSLSGMDEKLFF.

The V call is TRBV4-2, the J call TRBJ1-5, with D unresolved. Germline CDR1 reads LGHNA; CDR2 reads YNFKEQ. Trimming shortened V by 0 bases and J by 5 bases, and 11 bases separated the two germline ends. The CDR3 runs to 15 residues. For the CDR3, the DNA is TGTGCCAGCAGCCAAGATCAAGGGAAGGATCAGCCCCAGCATTTT. This translates into CASSQDQGKDQPQHF.

The chain joins TRBV4-1 to TRBJ1-2; D not certain. Looked up from germline, CDR1 is MGHRA and CDR2 is YSYEKL. CDR3 size: 15 residues. V lost 0 bases, J lost 1 base, and 9 bases lay in between. The DNA of the CDR3 is TGCGCCAGCAGCCAAGAAGTCAGCGTTAACTATGGCTACACCTTC. As protein: CASSQEVSVNYGYTF.

The chain is built from TRBV2 and TRBJ2-5; D may match TRBD1 or TRBD2 (6 bases each). V lost 6 bases and J 1 base, leaving 12 bases between the germline ends. The length of the CDR3 is 14 residues. Looked up from germline, CDR1 is SNHLY and CDR2 is FYNNEI. This CDR3 reads CASRVGGLQETQYF. CDR3 DNA: TGTGCCAGCAGAGTAGGGGGGCTCCAAGAGACCCAGTACTTC.